A single sample gave rise to the 9 T cell receptor beta chains below, sequenced in a study of shared clonotypes between healthy human individuals. Measured with immunoSEQ multiplex PCR; TCRdb has only the in-frame clones, and not every one. The sample comprises 2,500,000 or so clones, 80% to 95% of which are singletons, and 0.37% rests with the top ten. The sequencing input was naive CD4+ T cells from PBMCs. Subset indicated: CD45RA+ positively selected. These receptors originate from a man aged 18-30 years in good health. Some clones in this sample may be carry-over from other donors' samples.

This chain links TRBV7-9 with TRBJ2-7; no firm D call. CDR1 is SEHNR and CDR2 is FQNEAQ in the germline V gene (reference sequence). V dropped 0 bases and J dropped 6 bases, with 12 bases sitting between them. The CDR3 loop spans 14 amino acids. This CDR3 reads CASSLAGNSGEQYF. The CDR3 DNA follows: TGTGCCAGCAGCTTAGCGGGGAATTCGGGCGAGCAGTACTTC.

The V gene is TRBV7-9, the J gene TRBJ2-2, with TRBD2 matching over 9 bases. Germline V gene sequence: CDR1 SEHNR, CDR2 FQNEAQ (reference sequence). V gave up 2 bases and J gave up 6 bases; unmatched junction bases: 7. The CDR3 sequence is 16 residues long. The chain's CDR3 is CASSLYWAGGPGELFF. Written as DNA, the CDR3 is TGTGCCAGCAGCTTATATTGGGCGGGAGGGCCCGGGGAGCTGTTTTTT.

J is TRBJ1-4 and V is TRBV6-5; 7 nucleotides line up with TRBD1. V lost 6 bases to trimming and J lost 7 bases; unmatched junction nucleotides: 8. Per germline, CDR1 MNHEY and CDR2 SVGAGI. This CDR3 contains 14 residues. In nucleotides, the CDR3 is TGTGCCAGCAGCCCGACAGGGATGGGTGAAAAACTGTTTTTT. As protein: CASSPTGMGEKLFF.

The chain combines TRBV5-4 with TRBJ1-2, with D perhaps matching TRBD1 (5 bases). Germline V gene sequence: CDR1 SGHNT, CDR2 YYREEE (reference sequence). V shed 0 bases and J shed 4 bases, with 16 bases lying between them. The CDR3 is made up of 16 amino acids. The chain's CDR3 is CASSLGLLGAGYGYTF. CDR3 in DNA: TGTGCCAGCAGCTTGGGGCTCTTAGGGGCGGGCTATGGCTACACCTTC.

This chain connects TRBV28 to TRBJ2-7, with 7 bases lining up with TRBD1. CDR3 length equals 17 residues. The V gene end was trimmed by 1 base and the J gene end by 1 base; junction bases not matched to a gene: 10. Per the germline V gene, CDR1 is MDHEN and CDR2 is SYDVKM. In DNA form, the CDR3 reads TGTGCCAGCAGTTTATTTCGAGGGGGCTTTGGGTCCTACGAGCAGTACTTC. The encoded protein is CASSLFRGGFGSYEQYF. The full variable domain, rest sourced from reference TRBV28 and TRBJ2-7, is DVKVTQSSRYLVKRTGEKVFLECVQDMDHENMFWYRQDPGLGLRLIYFSYDVKMKEKGDIPEGYSVSREKKERFSLILESASTNQTSMYLCASSLFRGGFGSYEQYFGPGTRLTVT.

This clone has just one count. V gene TRBV19 combines with J gene TRBJ2-7, with a weak D call TRBD1 (5 bases). V lost 4 bases and J 4 bases, leaving 17 bases between the germline ends. The CDR3 contains 15 residues. Germline CDR1 is LNHDA and CDR2 is SQIVND (reference sequence). The CDR3 reads CASSTTWTPLYEQYF. CDR3 sequence (DNA): TGTGCCAGTAGTACGACCTGGACACCTCTTTACGAGCAGTACTTC.

This sequence joins TRBV28 and TRBJ2-1; 12 bases are a match to TRBD2. CDR1 is MDHEN, CDR2 SYDVKM, per germline. V was clipped by 6 bases and J by 9 bases; unmatched bases: 6. This CDR3 comprises 14 residues. As DNA, the CDR3 is TGTGCCAGCAGGACTAGCGGGAGTTGGGGTGAGCAGTTCTTC. It yields the protein CASRTSGSWGEQFF.

The rearrangement links TRBV6-5 to TRBJ1-3, with D hard to call. V was cut by 0 bases and J by 5 bases, with 11 bases left in between. Germline lookup yields CDR1 MNHEY and CDR2 SVGAGI. The CDR3 is 15 amino acids. DNA of the CDR3: TGTGCCAGCAGTTACTCTTTCGGGGAGCGAAACACCATATATTTT. This sequence encodes CASSYSFGERNTIYF.

The chain carries TRBV5-1 and TRBJ2-1; 8 nucleotides line up with TRBD2. After removal of 8 bases from V and 6 bases from J, the junction contained 7 bases not matched to a gene. Germline CDR1 SGHRS, CDR2 YFSETQ. The CDR3 has 13 amino acids. The CDR3 sequence: CASSGGSTNEQFF. CDR3 in DNA: TGCGCCAGTTCGGGAGGGTCTACCAATGAGCAGTTCTTC. Looking up the rest from reference TRBV5-1 and TRBJ2-1 gives the full variable domain: KAGVTQTPRYLIKTRGQQVTLSCSPISGHRSVSWYQQTPGQGLQFLFEYFSETQRNKGNFPGRFSGRQFSNSRSEMNVSTLELGDSALYLCASSGGSTNEQFFGPGTRLTVL.